Presented here are 14 T cell receptor beta chains from one specimen sequenced in a study of human T cells and chemical hapten exposure. Time point given: patch test 2, 6 weeks after DPC sensitization. Treatment meaning: therapeutic diphenylcyclopropenone sensitization with weekly scalp DPC. TCRdb re-called the RACE reads through MiXCR, storing one row per CDR3 protein. The data contain some 88,000 distinct CDR3 sequences, 11% of them singletons. The specimen comprised whole blood, sampled in connection with sensitization to the hapten diphenylcyclopropenone (DPC). The receptors derive from a middle-aged man with alopecia areata. Some clones in this sample may be carry-over from other donors' samples.

The chain has TRBV11-1 and TRBJ2-3; the match to TRBD2 covers 11 bases. Germline lookup yields CDR1 SGHAT and CDR2 FQDESV (reference sequence). The V and J ends lost 3 bases and 6 bases, in that order; junction bases with no gene match: 8. The CDR3 is 16 residues long. This CDR3 is CASSFLAGGTVDTQYF. As DNA, the CDR3 is TGTGCCAGCAGCTTCCTAGCGGGAGGAACAGTTGATACGCAGTATTTT.

The rearrangement joins TRBV5-1 to TRBJ1-4; D gene ambiguous. V gave up 1 base and J gave up 3 bases, with 4 bases separating them. Germline V lookup: CDR1 SGHRS, CDR2 YFSETQ. The CDR3 contains 13 residues. The CDR3 DNA reads TGCGCCAGCAGCTTGTCCGCTAATGAAAAACTGTTTTTT. As protein: CASSLSANEKLFF.

This clonotype was counted between two and nine times. The gene calls are TRBV2 and TRBJ2-3; D is ambiguous. V dropped 2 bases and J dropped 2 bases, with 2 bases sitting between them. Germline V gene lookup returns CDR1 SNHLY and CDR2 FYNNEI. The CDR3 sequence is 12 residues long. CDR3 protein: CASSEITDTQYF. In nucleotides, the CDR3 is TGTGCCAGCAGTGAAATCACAGATACGCAGTATTTT.

This clonotype has only a few counts. This sequence joins TRBV19 and TRBJ1-2; possibly TRBD1 for D (5 bases). CDR1 and CDR2 from the germline V gene are LNHDA and SQIVND (reference sequence). CDR3 length: 14 amino acids. The germline V and J ends were trimmed by 3 bases and 3 bases, with 11 bases remaining between them. CDR3 residues: CASSIAGGYYGYTF. For the CDR3, the DNA is TGTGCCAGTAGTATTGCGGGGGGTTACTATGGCTACACCTTC.

This clonotype was seen more than once but under ten times. The chain has TRBV12-5 and TRBJ2-1, with 9 bases matching TRBD2. Germline CDR1 and CDR2: LGHNT and FRNRAP. This CDR3 comprises 16 residues. V lost 2 bases to trimming and J lost 6 bases; unmatched junction nucleotides: 8. The CDR3 nucleotides are TGTGCTAGTGGTTTGCATCTAGCGGGATATATCAATGAGCAGTTCTTC. Residues: CASGLHLAGYINEQFF. Filled out from reference TRBV12-5 and TRBJ2-1, the complete variable domain reads DARVTQTPRHKVTEMGQEVTMRCQPILGHNTVFWYRQTMMQGLELLAYFRNRAPLDDSGMPKDRFSAEMPDATLATLKIQPSEPRDSAVYFCASGLHLAGYINEQFFGPGTRLTVL.

The chain employs TRBV6-6 and TRBJ2-3; TRBD2 matches 14 bases. This CDR3 comprises 17 residues. The junction had 2 bases not matched to a gene; V was cut back by 0 bases and J by 3 bases. Germline V gene data show CDR1 as MNHNY and CDR2 as SVGAGI (reference sequence). DNA for the CDR3: TGTGCCAGCAGTTACTCGGGACTAGCGGGAGAAACAGATACGCAGTATTTT. It codes for CASSYSGLAGETDTQYF.

The rearrangement uses TRBV19 and TRBJ2-7; D remains unclear. CDR1 and CDR2 (germline): LNHDA, SQIVND (reference sequence). Trimming stripped 4 bases from V and 2 bases from J, with 6 bases between. The CDR3 runs 12 residues. The CDR3 is CASSSGTYEQYF. In nucleotides, the CDR3 is TGTGCCAGTAGTAGCGGTACCTACGAGCAGTACTTC.

There are many counts of this clonotype. The chain recombines TRBV20-1 with TRBJ2-6; D remains unclear. The V end lost 6 bases, the J end lost 4 bases, and 13 bases lay between the germline ends. The CDR3 extends over 14 amino acids. Germline values: CDR1 DFQATT, CDR2 SNEGSKA (reference sequence). This CDR3 is CSAWPVSGANVLTF. The CDR3 nucleotides are TGCAGTGCCTGGCCGGTCTCCGGGGCCAACGTCCTGACTTTC.

This clonotype was counted only a few times. The gene calls are TRBV6-5 and TRBJ2-7; no clear D. The V and J ends lost 5 bases and 3 bases respectively, with 5 bases between them. This CDR3 has 11 residues. Germline-derived CDR1 and CDR2 are MNHEY and SVGAGI. CDR3 loop: CASSLHYEQYV. CDR3 coding DNA: TGTGCCAGCAGTCTCCACTACGAGCAGTACGTC.

This clonotype was seen more than once but under ten times. One end of the junction varies from germline; a read error may be responsible. The rearrangement joins TRBV7-2 to TRBJ2-3, with a possible D match to TRBD2 (5 bases). The CDR3 is 16 residues long. CDR1 SGHTA and CDR2 FQGNSA come from the germline V gene. CDR3 in amino acids: CASNLGLAPSTDTQYF. The CDR3, as DNA: TGTGCCAGCAACTTAGGGCTAGCACCTAGCACAGATACGCAGTATTTT.

The J gene is TRBJ1-2, the V gene TRBV5-4; 8 nucleotides line up with TRBD1. With V trimmed by 4 bases and J by 4 bases, 12 bases remained unmatched. The CDR3 runs to 16 residues. The germline CDR1 and CDR2 sequences are SGHNT and YYREEE (reference sequence). In DNA, the CDR3 is TGTGCCAGCAGCCCCCAGATCGACAGGGGTGTCTATGGCTACACCTTC. This sequence encodes CASSPQIDRGVYGYTF.

This clonotype was counted many times. CDR3 amino acids: CASSSTGFFNYGYTF. The CDR3 region has the DNA TGTGCCAGCAGCTCTACAGGGTTCTTCAACTATGGCTACACCTTC. The chain joins TRBV7-2 to TRBJ1-2; D might be TRBD1 (6 bases). The CDR3 loop spans 15 amino acids. The germline CDR1 and CDR2 sequences are SGHTA and FQGNSA. Trimming removed 4 bases at V and 2 bases at J, with 14 bases between.

The chain recombines TRBV29-1 with TRBJ2-3, with 13 nucleotides matching TRBD2. The CDR3 sequence is 19 residues long. Germline CDR1 is SQVTM and CDR2 is ANQGSEA. V lost 4 bases to trimming and J lost 0 bases; unmatched junction nucleotides: 13. CDR3 sequence reads: CSVGDEWGLAGTSTDTQYF. The CDR3 nucleotides are TGCAGCGTTGGGGATGAGTGGGGACTAGCGGGGACTAGCACAGATACGCAGTATTTT.

CDR3 amino acids: CASSFKVTNTEAFF. As DNA, the CDR3 is TGTGCCAGCAGTTTCAAGGTTACAAACACTGAAGCTTTCTTT. The V gene is TRBV12-3 or TRBV12-4, the J gene TRBJ1-1; no clear D gene. The CDR3 loop spans 14 amino acids. V was clipped by 3 bases and J by 2 bases, with 10 bases between them.